The clone carrying this TCR beta chain was counted between two and nine times. The antigen is not known. These data originate in a study of cytomegalovirus exposure and HLA in healthy donors. Germline V CDR1 and CDR2: MGHRA, YSYEKL. The V end was cut by 3 bases, the J end by 6 bases, with 20 bases between. This CDR3 has 16 residues. Findings of the study overall: Sequencing had likely introduced a cluster of highly shared sequence variants as an artifact. TCR beta sequences reportedly predicted the HLA-A and HLA-B alleles of most subjects accurately. Indistinguishable V segments such as TRBV6-2 and TRBV6-3 were excluded. The authors listed around 150 TCR beta chains as cytomegalovirus-associated.

Primers included in the PCR were 60 Vbeta and 13 Jbeta primers. Profiled with immunoSEQ multiplex PCR; TCRdb holds only in-frame clones, not every one. Counted here are about 94,000 clones, roughly 86% occurring once; the ten biggest clones make up about 9.3%. Sequences were obtained from PBMCs. The receptor comes from a human donor in good health. V is TRBV4-1 and J is TRBJ1-2, with D possibly matching TRBD1 (5 bases). The CDR3 nucleotides read TGCGCCAGCAGCCACACACCCCCCACAGGTTTGAATGGCTACACCTTC. This codes for CASSHTPPTGLNGYTF.